Listed below are T cell receptor beta chains from one sample, sequenced in a study of cytomegalovirus exposure and HLA in healthy donors. Sequencing was performed with immunoSEQ multiplex PCR; in TCRdb, only in-frame clones are kept and a portion is missing. The top ten hold 2.3% of the sample, which has about 94,000 clones, about 8% seen once. Sequenced: PBMCs. The receptors derive from a man aged 45 to 65 in good health and CMV-seronegative. The CDR3 runs from the conserved cysteine through the conserved F or W. The size entry is marked missing in some rows and otherwise reads once, few, many or a size class.

j_call: TRBJ2-1; v_call: TRBV5-6; clone_size: -; cdr3_aa: CASSLGVAGVGEQFF
j_call: TRBJ1-1; v_call: TRBV12-5; clone_size: -; cdr3_aa: CASGWYGNTEAFF
j_call: TRBJ1-1; v_call: TRBV28; clone_size: -; cdr3_aa: CASSYSDTEAFF
j_call: TRBJ1-3; v_call: TRBV29-1; clone_size: few; cdr3_aa: CSVGGGQGNTIYF
j_call: TRBJ2-7; v_call: TRBV2; clone_size: few; cdr3_aa: CASRDRGYEQYF
j_call: TRBJ2-7; v_call: TRBV5-6; clone_size: few; cdr3_aa: CASSADRDGEQYF
j_call: TRBJ2-3; v_call: TRBV6-5; clone_size: -; cdr3_aa: CASSYSGLTDTQYF
j_call: TRBJ1-1; v_call: TRBV28; clone_size: -; cdr3_aa: CASSQTGWNTEAFF
j_call: TRBJ1-6; v_call: TRBV28; clone_size: few; cdr3_aa: CASSLVDRGGNSPLHF
j_call: TRBJ2-2; v_call: TRBV27; clone_size: -; cdr3_aa: CASKTRQVNTGELFF
j_call: TRBJ2-1; v_call: TRBV11-2; clone_size: -; cdr3_aa: CASSIQYNEQFF
j_call: TRBJ1-1; v_call: TRBV5-6; clone_size: few; cdr3_aa: CASSPGHRNTEAFF
j_call: TRBJ1-2; v_call: TRBV28; clone_size: -; cdr3_aa: CASLRGGYGYTF
j_call: TRBJ2-1; v_call: TRBV10-1; clone_size: -; cdr3_aa: CASSKPSNWAASSYNEQFF
j_call: -; v_call: TRBV4-3; clone_size: -; cdr3_aa: CASSPGGRPPTEQYF
j_call: TRBJ2-5; v_call: TRBV4-2; clone_size: few; cdr3_aa: CASSQGTSGGEKETQYF
j_call: TRBJ2-7; v_call: TRBV29-1; clone_size: few; cdr3_aa: CSVGQGPNEQYF
j_call: TRBJ2-2; v_call: TRBV30; clone_size: -; cdr3_aa: CAWTPGLVNTGELFF
j_call: TRBJ1-3; v_call: TRBV6-5; clone_size: -; cdr3_aa: CASSYSKSTGYSTIYF
j_call: TRBJ2-2; v_call: TRBV9; clone_size: few; cdr3_aa: CASATGGTYTGELFF
j_call: TRBJ2-7; v_call: TRBV27; clone_size: -; cdr3_aa: CASSPAGGSYEQYF
j_call: -; v_call: TRBV5-4; clone_size: -; cdr3_aa: CASSLSGGSENEQYF
j_call: TRBJ1-1; v_call: TRBV4-1; clone_size: few; cdr3_aa: CASSRTGPPANTEAFF
j_call: TRBJ2-2; v_call: TRBV7-8; clone_size: -; cdr3_aa: CASSFPRGGTGELFF
j_call: TRBJ2-1; v_call: TRBV12-5; clone_size: few; cdr3_aa: CASGLAGTSGSNVFGNEQFF
j_call: TRBJ2-5; v_call: TRBV10-3; clone_size: few; cdr3_aa: CAISGTSGGVGQETQYF
j_call: TRBJ2-2; v_call: TRBV2; clone_size: few; cdr3_aa: CASSGRGLATGELFF
j_call: TRBJ2-1; v_call: TRBV11-1; clone_size: -; cdr3_aa: CASSLGLVEGEQFF
j_call: TRBJ2-7; v_call: TRBV5-8; clone_size: few; cdr3_aa: CASSLTGVEEQYF
j_call: TRBJ2-6; v_call: TRBV19; clone_size: few; cdr3_aa: CASLGQKRHWDSGANVLTF
j_call: TRBJ2-7; v_call: TRBV19; clone_size: -; cdr3_aa: CASSILGGGAYEQYF
j_call: TRBJ2-7; v_call: TRBV29-1; clone_size: -; cdr3_aa: CSVSDGKNYEQYF
j_call: TRBJ1-5; v_call: TRBV19; clone_size: many; cdr3_aa: CASSRQGQPQHF
j_call: TRBJ2-7; v_call: TRBV5-6; clone_size: -; cdr3_aa: CASSLAAQGVGEQYF
j_call: -; v_call: TRBV5-1; clone_size: few; cdr3_aa: CASSQDSLSYEQYF
j_call: TRBJ2-5; v_call: TRBV30; clone_size: -; cdr3_aa: CAWSGPQTPEETQYF
j_call: TRBJ1-5; v_call: TRBV2; clone_size: -; cdr3_aa: CASSPQEEGIQPQHF
j_call: TRBJ1-5; v_call: TRBV2; clone_size: -; cdr3_aa: CASSPRGGGNQPQHF